The clone carrying this TCR beta chain occurred a few times. Its antigen is unknown. The data were obtained in a study of CD8 T cells in ankylosing spondylitis. With molecular barcodes, quantitative 5'-RACE was used to make the TCR beta libraries. Each CDR3 protein gets one entry after TCRdb re-called the 5' RACE reads with MiXCR. The data hold about 110,000 distinct CDR3 sequences, with around 24% observed a single time. Germline V gene lookup returns CDR1 SGHDT and CDR2 YYEEEE. Deletions cut 1 base from V and 3 bases from J, with 8 bases between. The CDR3 contains 15 residues. Study-wide results and caveats: What appeared characteristic of ankylosing spondylitis blood was a TCR beta motif of eight highly homologous variants. Those disease-linked clones were CD8+; they were also relatively rare in peripheral blood.

Sequenced material: synovial fluid, either unsorted or a sorted T cell fraction (not recorded which). This receptor was obtained from a male donor with ankylosing spondylitis. This chain connects TRBV5-6 to TRBJ1-6; D call uncertain. CDR3 bases: TGTGCCAGCAGCTTGTCCCCGATCTATAATTCACCCCTCCACTTT. Its protein product is CASSLSPIYNSPLHF.